The subject of this entry is one T cell receptor (beta chain). The sample belongs to a study of human T cells and chemical hapten exposure. Time point indicated: patch test 1, 2 weeks after DPC sensitization. As to treatment: therapeutic diphenylcyclopropenone sensitization with weekly scalp DPC. Each patch test followed a blood draw. TCRdb reanalysed the RACE reads using MiXCR and keeps one entry per CDR3 protein. The sample contains roughly 180,000 distinct CDR3 sequences, 20% to 25% of which appear only once. The sample in question was whole blood, obtained in connection with sensitization to the hapten diphenylcyclopropenone (DPC). The clonotype was recovered from a woman between 45 and 60 years old with alopecia areata. Some clones in this sample may be carry-over from other donors' samples.

CDR3 nucleotide sequence: TGCAGTGCTAGAGTTGGAGTTGATCAGCCCCAGCATTTT. It is translated as CSARVGVDQPQHF. The rearrangement links TRBV20-1 to TRBJ1-5; unclear D gene. Germline assignment: CDR1 DFQATT and CDR2 SNEGSKA (reference sequence). Trimming pared 1 base from V and 5 bases from J, leaving 9 bases between. This CDR3 contains 13 residues.